This record looks at one T cell receptor beta chain sequence and its context. This specimen belongs to a study of control samples from healthy donors and cancer patients. Here immunoSEQ multiplex PCR was the method, and the copy in TCRdb shows in-frame clones only, minus some. The sample shows 120,000 or so clones, 85% to 95% of them seen only once. The source is an elderly man with head and neck cancer. Sequences were obtained from PBMCs.

CDR3 coding DNA: TGTGCCAGCAGCCAAAGGGCCAATCGGATCTACGAGCAGTACTTC. Translating gives CASSQRANRIYEQYF. The gene calls are TRBV27 and TRBJ2-7; D is unclear. CDR1 and CDR2 from the germline V gene are MNHEY and SMNVEV (reference sequence). V lost 6 bases, J lost 3 bases, and 18 bases lay in between. The CDR3 sequence is 15 residues long.